These 18 T cell receptor beta chains were sequenced from one sample in a study of a mutant IDH1 vaccine in newly diagnosed glioma. Libraries were prepared by immunoSEQ multiplex PCR; TCRdb keeps only in-frame clonotypes and omits some of them. This sample has under 85,000 clones; more than 80% occur once, and the top ten carry 0.77%. The time point here: week 23, last vaccination. A 20-mer mutant IDH1 peptide at 300 ug was injected subcutaneously with topical imiquimod. Their antigens remain unidentified. The sequenced sample was PBMCs, obtained from a glioma patient whose treatment included an IDH1 peptide vaccine. Source of these receptors: a woman in her forties or fifties with glioma.

The chain couples TRBV6-6 to TRBJ2-5; 9 bases line up with TRBD1. The CDR3 consists of 13 residues. V was clipped by 6 bases and J by 4 bases; unmatched bases: 3. From germline, CDR1 is MNHNY and CDR2 SVGAGI (reference sequence). The CDR3 loop is CASSPDRGETQYF. Here the CDR3 DNA reads TGTGCCAGCAGCCCGGACAGGGGAGAGACCCAGTACTTC.

The chain carries TRBV4-1 and TRBJ2-1; a possible D gene is TRBD2 (5 bases). This CDR3 is built from 12 residues. Trimming shortened V by 1 base and J by 12 bases, and 10 bases separated the two germline ends. The V gene's germline CDR1 is MGHRA and CDR2 YSYEKL. DNA of the CDR3: TGCGCCAGCAGCCAAGGACCGGGGTTGCAGTTCTTC. It encodes CASSQGPGLQFF.

V gene TRBV2 combines with J gene TRBJ1-5, with TRBD1 matching 8 bases. The CDR3 length is 14 residues. From germline, CDR1 is SNHLY and CDR2 FYNNEI. The junction had 2 bases not matched to a gene; V was cut back by 5 bases and J by 2 bases. DNA of the CDR3: TGTGCCAGCAGTAGGGGACAGGGCAATCAGCCCCAGCATTTT. As protein: CASSRGQGNQPQHF.

This chain joins TRBV10-1 and TRBJ1-3; D possibly corresponds to TRBD1 (5 bases). From germline, CDR1 is WNHNN and CDR2 SYGVQD (reference sequence). The V and J ends lost 8 bases and 1 base respectively, with 12 bases between them. The CDR3 runs to 14 residues. CDR3 coding DNA: TGCGCCAGCCCACCGGACAATTCTGGAAACACCATATATTTT. This sequence encodes CASPPDNSGNTIYF.

For the CDR3, the DNA is TGCAGCGTTGCAGGGATCCACGGTAGACCTTCCTACGAGCAGTACTTC. Its translation is CSVAGIHGRPSYEQYF. The rearrangement links TRBV29-1 to TRBJ2-7; TRBD1 might be the D (5 bases). Trimming cost V 4 bases and J 1 base, with 20 bases left between them. The CDR3 contains 16 residues. Germline V gene data show CDR1 as SQVTM and CDR2 as ANQGSEA.

V and J are TRBV2 and TRBJ2-5, with D uncertain. This CDR3 is 10 amino acids long. CDR1 is SNHLY, CDR2 FYNNEI, per germline. V lost 11 bases and J lost 5, with 9 bases in between. CDR3 in amino acids: CASRAETQYF. The DNA for the CDR3 is TGTGCCTCTCGAGCGGAGACCCAGTACTTC.

The genes are TRBV12-5 and TRBJ2-2; D not resolved. CDR1 and CDR2 from the germline V gene are LGHNT and FRNRAP. CDR3 size: 16 residues. V gave up 0 bases and J gave up 1 base, with 9 bases separating them. The CDR3 DNA reads TGTGCTAGTGGTTTGGTAGTCGGCCGGAACACCGGGGAGCTGTTTTTT. Translated: CASGLVVGRNTGELFF.

The chain employs TRBV9 and TRBJ2-1; maybe TRBD2 (7 bases). The CDR3 loop spans 14 amino acids. V lost 3 bases, J lost 8 bases, and 15 bases lay in between. Germline V CDR1 and CDR2: SGDLS, YYNGEE. The chain's CDR3 is CASSASGGLYEQFF. The CDR3 DNA reads TGTGCCAGCAGCGCCTCGGGGGGCCTGTATGAGCAGTTCTTC.

V and J are TRBV27 and TRBJ2-3; 7 bases fit TRBD1. Germline CDR1 and CDR2: MNHEY and SMNVEV (reference sequence). V was pared by 7 bases and J by 7 bases, with 8 bases of the junction left unmatched. The CDR3 runs 13 residues. The CDR3 is CASTPPGGHTQYF. The DNA of the CDR3 is TGTGCCAGCACCCCCCCAGGGGGTCATACGCAGTATTTT.

The chain carries TRBV9 and TRBJ2-7; no clear D. Trimming pared 0 bases from V and 3 bases from J, leaving 13 bases between. The CDR3 is 15 amino acids. The V gene's germline CDR1 is SGDLS and CDR2 YYNGEE. This CDR3 is CASSVDHGPFYEQYF. In DNA form, the CDR3 reads TGTGCCAGCAGCGTAGACCACGGACCCTTCTACGAGCAGTACTTC.

Here the CDR3 DNA reads TGTGCCAGCAGTGACGGGAACACAGATACGCAGTATTTT. This gives the protein CASSDGNTDTQYF. The chain couples TRBV6-4 to TRBJ2-3; D unresolved. Per germline, CDR1 MRHNA and CDR2 SNTAGT. The V gene lost 2 bases and the J gene lost 2 bases, with 5 bases spanning the gap. The CDR3 runs 13 residues.

The rearrangement links TRBV2 to TRBJ1-5, with 7 bases identical to TRBD1. The CDR3 totals 17 residues. The germline V gene encodes CDR1 SNHLY and CDR2 FYNNEI. The junction had 10 bases not matched to a gene; V was cut back by 3 bases and J by 2 bases. CDR3 region: CASSDGQEGAGNQPQHF. CDR3 sequence (DNA): TGTGCCAGCAGTGACGGGCAGGAGGGGGCGGGCAATCAGCCCCAGCATTTT.

V and J are TRBV7-8 and TRBJ1-1, with unresolved D. CDR1 is SGHVS, CDR2 FQNEAQ, per germline. There are 14 residues in the CDR3. The V and J ends lost 1 base and 1 base respectively, with 7 bases between them. CDR3 sequence (DNA): TGTGCCAGCAGCTTAGAATCCCAGAACACTGAAGCTTTCTTT. It specifies CASSLESQNTEAFF. Full variable domain (rest looked up from reference TRBV7-8 and TRBJ1-1): GAGVSQSPRYKVAKRGQDVALRCDPISGHVSLFWYQQALGQGPEFLTYFQNEAQLDKSGLPSDRFFAERPEGSVSTLKIQRTQQEDSAVYLCASSLESQNTEAFFGQGTRLTVV.

J is TRBJ2-3 and V is TRBV5-5; tentative D call: TRBD2 (6 bases). The CDR3 consists of 14 residues. Trimming left V 4 bases short and J 4 bases short, with 13 bases between. Germline V gene data show CDR1 as SGHKS and CDR2 as YYEKEE (reference sequence). CDR3 in amino acids: CASSVTRGADTQYF. CDR3 bases: TGTGCCAGCAGCGTGACTAGGGGAGCAGATACGCAGTATTTT.

The CDR3 region has the DNA TGCGCCAGCAGCCAATTTTTCGTCGTGACGGGGGGCTACACCTTC. It encodes CASSQFFVVTGGYTF. The V call is TRBV4-1, the J call TRBJ1-2; D is unclear. V was shortened by 2 bases and J by 8 bases, with 18 bases between the two germline ends. The length of the CDR3 is 15 residues. Germline CDR1 is MGHRA and CDR2 is YSYEKL.

In DNA, the CDR3 is TGTGCCAGCAGCGAGGGCGGACTAAGGGACAAAAACATTCAGTACTTC. This translates into CASSEGGLRDKNIQYF. This chain uses TRBV9 with TRBJ2-4; maybe TRBD2 (6 bases). Germline V lookup: CDR1 SGDLS, CDR2 YYNGEE. The CDR3 is 16 residues long. The germline V and J ends were trimmed by 3 bases and 3 bases, with 16 bases remaining between them.

V is TRBV20-1 and J is TRBJ1-1; D gene uncertain. The CDR3 has 11 amino acids. Germline V gene sequence: CDR1 DFQATT, CDR2 SNEGSKA (reference sequence). V shed 0 bases and J shed 10 bases, with 9 bases lying between them. In nucleotides, the CDR3 is TGCAGTGCTAGAGATAAGGGTTCAGCTTTCTTT. Translation gives CSARDKGSAFF.

This clone was seen a handful of times. This CDR3 reads CASSSGTANTEAFF. The CDR3 bases are TGTGCCAGCAGCTCCGGGACAGCAAACACTGAAGCTTTCTTT. The chain joins TRBV7-9 to TRBJ1-1; TRBD1 agrees at 7 bases. V dropped 4 bases and J dropped 2; count of bases not matched to a gene: 4. This CDR3 is built from 14 residues. CDR1 is SEHNR, CDR2 FQNEAQ, per germline (reference sequence).